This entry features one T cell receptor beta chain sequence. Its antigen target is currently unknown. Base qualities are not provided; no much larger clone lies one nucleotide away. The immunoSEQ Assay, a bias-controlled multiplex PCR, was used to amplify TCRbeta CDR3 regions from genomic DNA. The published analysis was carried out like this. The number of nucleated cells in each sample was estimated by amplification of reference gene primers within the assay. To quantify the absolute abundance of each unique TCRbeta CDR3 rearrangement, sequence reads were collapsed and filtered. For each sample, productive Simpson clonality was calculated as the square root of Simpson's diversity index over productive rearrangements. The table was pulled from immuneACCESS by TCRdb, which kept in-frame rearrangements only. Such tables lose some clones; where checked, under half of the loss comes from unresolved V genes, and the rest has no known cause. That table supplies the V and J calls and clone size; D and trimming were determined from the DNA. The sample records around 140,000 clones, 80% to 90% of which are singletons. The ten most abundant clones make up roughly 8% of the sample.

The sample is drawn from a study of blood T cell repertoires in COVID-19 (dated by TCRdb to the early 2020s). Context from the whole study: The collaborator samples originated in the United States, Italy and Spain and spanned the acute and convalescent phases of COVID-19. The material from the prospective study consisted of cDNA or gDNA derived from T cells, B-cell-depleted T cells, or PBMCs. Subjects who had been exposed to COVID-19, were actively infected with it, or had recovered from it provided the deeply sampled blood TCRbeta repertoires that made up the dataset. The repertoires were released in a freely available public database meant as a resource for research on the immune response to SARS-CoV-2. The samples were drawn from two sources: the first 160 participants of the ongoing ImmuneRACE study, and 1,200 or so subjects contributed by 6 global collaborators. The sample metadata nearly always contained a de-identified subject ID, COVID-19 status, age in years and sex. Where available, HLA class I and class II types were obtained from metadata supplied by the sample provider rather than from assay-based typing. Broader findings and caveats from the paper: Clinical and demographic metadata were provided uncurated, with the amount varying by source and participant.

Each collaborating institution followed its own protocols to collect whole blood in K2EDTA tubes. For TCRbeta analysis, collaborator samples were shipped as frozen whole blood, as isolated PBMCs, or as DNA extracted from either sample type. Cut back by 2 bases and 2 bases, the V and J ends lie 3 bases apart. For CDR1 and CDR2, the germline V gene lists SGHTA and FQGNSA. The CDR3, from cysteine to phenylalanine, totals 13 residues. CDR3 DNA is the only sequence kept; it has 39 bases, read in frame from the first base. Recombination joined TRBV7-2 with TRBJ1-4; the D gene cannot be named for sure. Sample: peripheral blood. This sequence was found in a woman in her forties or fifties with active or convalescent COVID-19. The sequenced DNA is TGTGCCAGCAGCTTAAGCACTAATGAAAAACTGTTTTTT. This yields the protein CASSLSTNEKLFF.